This TCR beta chain came from a study of identical twins. Trimming took off 0 bases at V and 10 bases at J, with 15 bases between the two ends. The CDR3 extends over 14 amino acids. Germline CDR1 and CDR2: LGHNA and YNFKEQ. TCRdb re-called the 5' RACE reads through MiXCR, storing one row per CDR3 protein. Of around 1.7 million distinct CDR3 sequences listed, roughly 35% are singletons. This clonotype was recorded only once. The sequenced material came from cord blood. The TCR originated in a newborn girl in good health. The rearrangement uses TRBV4-2 and TRBJ1-1; D remains ambiguous. CDR3 protein: CASSQERASGRAFF. DNA for the CDR3: TGTGCCAGCAGCCAAGAACGTGCGTCCGGACGAGCTTTCTTT.